This is a list of T cell receptor beta chains from one sample in a study of blood T cell repertoires in COVID-19. Repertoires were generated with immunoSEQ multiplex PCR, while TCRdb's copy carries only in-frame clones and drops some. Of fewer than 250,000 clones detected, more than 60% appear once; the ten largest clones hold about an eighth. Sequenced material: peripheral blood. The receptor set was obtained from a woman in her fifties or sixties with acute or convalescent COVID-19. Both conserved end residues are part of each CDR3. The D gene is left open where the match is weak. Not all rows give a size; the values are once, few, many and, for expanded clones, a class.

v_gene: TRBV9; d_gene: -; j_gene: TRBJ2-7; abundance: -; CDR3aa: CASSPRVGGEGQYF; CDR3nt: TGTGCCAGCAGCCCACGAGTGGGGGGAGAGGGGCAGTACTTC
v_gene: TRBV5-5; d_gene: TRBD1; j_gene: TRBJ2-5; abundance: -; CDR3aa: CASSLQGQQTQYF; CDR3nt: TGTGCCAGCAGCTTACAGGGGCAGCAGACCCAGTACTTC
v_gene: TRBV3-1/TRBV3-2; d_gene: -; j_gene: TRBJ1-2; abundance: -; CDR3aa: CASSLSERGIDYGYTF; CDR3nt: TGTGCCAGCAGCCTCTCCGAACGGGGGATCGACTATGGCTACACCTTC
v_gene: TRBV3-1/TRBV3-2; d_gene: TRBD1; j_gene: TRBJ2-1; abundance: -; CDR3aa: CASSQVRDSSYNEQFF; CDR3nt: TGTGCCAGCAGCCAAGTTAGGGACAGCTCCTACAATGAGCAGTTCTTC
v_gene: TRBV4-2; d_gene: TRBD2; j_gene: TRBJ2-1; abundance: once; CDR3aa: CASSQDITSGGDEQFF; CDR3nt: TGTGCCAGCAGCCAAGATATAACTAGCGGGGGGGATGAGCAGTTCTTC
v_gene: TRBV18; d_gene: -; j_gene: TRBJ2-1; abundance: -; CDR3aa: CASSPQAGNEQFF; CDR3nt: TGTGCCAGCTCACCGCAGGCTGGAAATGAGCAGTTCTTC
v_gene: TRBV18; d_gene: -; j_gene: TRBJ2-4; abundance: -; CDR3aa: CASSPRAVANIQYF; CDR3nt: TGTGCCAGCTCACCACGGGCAGTGGCAAACATTCAGTACTTC
v_gene: TRBV15; d_gene: -; j_gene: TRBJ1-6; abundance: -; CDR3aa: CATSGGGGESSPLHF; CDR3nt: TGTGCCACCAGCGGGGGGGGAGGGGAAAGTTCACCCCTCCACTTT
v_gene: TRBV4-1; d_gene: -; j_gene: TRBJ1-2; abundance: -; CDR3aa: CASSQDNRVDGYTF; CDR3nt: TGCGCCAGCAGCCAAGATAACAGGGTTGATGGCTACACCTTC
v_gene: TRBV7-2; d_gene: -; j_gene: TRBJ1-1; abundance: -; CDR3aa: CASSLGLLARSNTEAFF; CDR3nt: TGTGCCAGCAGCTTAGGATTGTTGGCCAGGTCGAACACTGAAGCTTTCTTT
v_gene: TRBV27; d_gene: -; j_gene: TRBJ2-1; abundance: -; CDR3aa: CASSFLDRISYNEQFF; CDR3nt: TGTGCCAGCAGCTTTCTCGACAGGATCTCCTACAATGAGCAGTTCTTC
v_gene: TRBV30; d_gene: TRBD1; j_gene: TRBJ1-2; abundance: -; CDR3aa: CAWSRIQGHGYTF; CDR3nt: TGTGCCTGGAGTCGGATACAGGGGCACGGCTACACCTTC
v_gene: TRBV28; d_gene: TRBD1; j_gene: TRBJ1-2; abundance: -; CDR3aa: CASRPGTALFYGYTF; CDR3nt: TGTGCCAGCAGGCCCGGGACAGCCCTTTTCTATGGCTACACCTTC
v_gene: TRBV5-4; d_gene: TRBD2; j_gene: TRBJ2-2; abundance: -; CDR3aa: CASSRTPGLAGVGELFF; CDR3nt: TGTGCCAGCAGCCGAACACCGGGACTAGCGGGAGTTGGGGAGCTGTTTTTT
v_gene: TRBV27; d_gene: TRBD2; j_gene: TRBJ2-1; abundance: -; CDR3aa: CASSQSRLAPNEQFF; CDR3nt: TGTGCCAGCAGCCAATCTCGACTAGCGCCCAATGAGCAGTTCTTC
v_gene: TRBV24-1; d_gene: TRBD1; j_gene: TRBJ1-2; abundance: -; CDR3aa: CATSEGGARGYTF; CDR3nt: TGTGCCACCAGTGAAGGGGGCGCGAGAGGCTACACCTTC
v_gene: TRBV2; d_gene: TRBD2; j_gene: TRBJ2-1; abundance: once; CDR3aa: CASSRTSGVYNEQFF; CDR3nt: TGTGCCAGCAGCAGGACTAGCGGGGTATACAATGAGCAGTTCTTC
v_gene: TRBV11-2; d_gene: TRBD2; j_gene: TRBJ2-3; abundance: -; CDR3aa: CASSLARTSGGKDTQYF; CDR3nt: TGTGCCAGCAGCTTAGCCCGGACTAGCGGGGGGAAGGATACGCAGTATTTT
v_gene: TRBV19; d_gene: TRBD1; j_gene: TRBJ2-7; abundance: -; CDR3aa: CARRQGKSSYEQYF; CDR3nt: TGTGCCAGACGACAGGGGAAAAGCTCCTACGAGCAGTACTTC
v_gene: TRBV25-1; d_gene: -; j_gene: TRBJ2-2; abundance: -; CDR3aa: CASSNTNTGELFF; CDR3nt: TGTGCCAGCAGTAATACGAACACCGGGGAGCTGTTTTTT
v_gene: TRBV6-5; d_gene: -; j_gene: TRBJ2-7; abundance: -; CDR3aa: CASAKDTDPYEQYF; CDR3nt: TGTGCCAGCGCTAAGGACACTGACCCCTACGAGCAGTACTTC
v_gene: TRBV24-1; d_gene: -; j_gene: TRBJ2-2; abundance: few; CDR3aa: CATSQGTANTGELFF; CDR3nt: TGTGCCACCAGTCAGGGGACGGCCAACACCGGGGAGCTGTTTTTT
v_gene: TRBV10-2; d_gene: -; j_gene: TRBJ1-4; abundance: -; CDR3aa: CASSRETNEKLFF; CDR3nt: TGCGCCAGCAGTCGGGAAACTAATGAAAAACTGTTTTTT
v_gene: TRBV7-8; d_gene: -; j_gene: TRBJ2-1; abundance: -; CDR3aa: CASSRTDNEQFF; CDR3nt: TGTGCCAGCAGCAGGACAGACAATGAGCAGTTCTTC
v_gene: TRBV18; d_gene: TRBD1; j_gene: TRBJ2-3; abundance: few; CDR3aa: CASSPPSGTGGAGTQYF; CDR3nt: TGTGCCAGCTCACCACCGTCCGGGACAGGGGGCGCGGGTACGCAGTATTTT
v_gene: TRBV10-2; d_gene: TRBD1; j_gene: TRBJ2-3; abundance: -; CDR3aa: CASTSDRASTDTQYF; CDR3nt: TGCGCCAGCACTTCCGACAGGGCTAGCACAGATACGCAGTATTTT
v_gene: TRBV15; d_gene: TRBD1; j_gene: TRBJ1-2; abundance: -; CDR3aa: CATSRDRGSGYTF; CDR3nt: TGTGCCACCAGCAGGGACAGGGGATCTGGCTACACCTTC
v_gene: TRBV4-1; d_gene: -; j_gene: TRBJ1-1; abundance: -; CDR3aa: CASSQDLVSRLNTEAFF; CDR3nt: TGCGCCAGCAGCCAAGATTTAGTATCCCGGTTGAACACTGAAGCTTTCTTT
v_gene: TRBV30; d_gene: TRBD2; j_gene: TRBJ2-4; abundance: few; CDR3aa: CAWSVLAGGRKNIQYF; CDR3nt: TGTGCCTGGAGTGTCCTAGCGGGGGGCAGAAAAAACATTCAGTACTTC
v_gene: TRBV2; d_gene: TRBD2; j_gene: TRBJ2-7; abundance: -; CDR3aa: CASRRGLGAYEQYF; CDR3nt: TGTGCCAGCAGGAGGGGACTAGGGGCTTACGAGCAGTACTTC
v_gene: TRBV12-5; d_gene: -; j_gene: TRBJ1-1; abundance: -; CDR3aa: CASGPATGLNTEAFF; CDR3nt: TGTGCTAGTGGTCCAGCCACAGGGCTGAACACTGAAGCTTTCTTT
v_gene: TRBV6-6; d_gene: TRBD1; j_gene: TRBJ1-5; abundance: once; CDR3aa: CASSHRGGDSNQPQHF; CDR3nt: TGTGCCAGCAGCCACAGGGGCGGAGATAGCAATCAGCCCCAGCATTTT
v_gene: TRBV19; d_gene: -; j_gene: TRBJ1-5; abundance: -; CDR3aa: CASSIADRNSNQPQHF; CDR3nt: TGTGCCAGTAGTATCGCCGACAGGAATAGCAATCAGCCCCAGCATTTT
v_gene: TRBV6-5; d_gene: -; j_gene: TRBJ1-3; abundance: -; CDR3aa: CASSTGTSGNTIYF; CDR3nt: TGTGCCAGCAGCACAGGAACCTCTGGAAACACCATATATTTT
v_gene: TRBV5-4; d_gene: -; j_gene: TRBJ2-7; abundance: -; CDR3aa: CASSFNNYEQYF; CDR3nt: TGTGCCAGCAGCTTTAATAACTACGAGCAGTACTTC
v_gene: TRBV19; d_gene: -; j_gene: TRBJ1-1; abundance: -; CDR3aa: CASSIGPGMSTEAFF; CDR3nt: TGTGCCAGTAGTATAGGGCCGGGAATGAGCACTGAAGCTTTCTTT
v_gene: TRBV25-1; d_gene: -; j_gene: TRBJ1-1; abundance: few; CDR3aa: CASSVRSVSEAFF; CDR3nt: TGTGCCAGCAGTGTCCGGTCGGTATCTGAAGCTTTCTTT
v_gene: TRBV3-1/TRBV3-2; d_gene: TRBD2; j_gene: TRBJ2-7; abundance: -; CDR3aa: CASSLSGGSSYEQYF; CDR3nt: TGTGCCAGCAGCCTAAGCGGGGGTAGCTCCTACGAGCAGTACTTC
v_gene: TRBV5-1; d_gene: TRBD2; j_gene: TRBJ2-1; abundance: -; CDR3aa: CASSLAGLAGGPREQFF; CDR3nt: TGCGCCAGCAGCTTGGCGGGACTAGCGGGGGGGCCTCGGGAGCAGTTCTTC
v_gene: TRBV30; d_gene: -; j_gene: TRBJ1-6; abundance: -; CDR3aa: CAWRVPSRTANSPLHF; CDR3nt: TGTGCCTGGAGAGTGCCATCCCGGACAGCGAATTCACCCCTCCACTTT
v_gene: TRBV27; d_gene: TRBD1; j_gene: TRBJ2-7; abundance: -; CDR3aa: CASSPRGPGPYEQYF; CDR3nt: TGTGCCAGCAGTCCCAGGGGGCCAGGGCCCTACGAGCAGTACTTC
v_gene: TRBV6-5; d_gene: TRBD1; j_gene: TRBJ2-7; abundance: -; CDR3aa: CASSYSGGTGNYEQYF; CDR3nt: TGTGCCAGCAGTTACTCGGGTGGGACAGGGAACTACGAGCAGTACTTC
v_gene: TRBV5-5; d_gene: -; j_gene: TRBJ1-2; abundance: few; CDR3aa: CASSFRLILDGYTF; CDR3nt: TGTGCCAGCAGCTTCCGACTCATCCTGGATGGCTACACCTTC
v_gene: TRBV9; d_gene: -; j_gene: TRBJ2-3; abundance: -; CDR3aa: CASSDPPGTLLMGTDTQYF; CDR3nt: TGTGCCAGCAGCGACCCCCCTGGGACACTCCTCATGGGCACAGATACGCAGTATTTT
v_gene: TRBV28; d_gene: TRBD1; j_gene: TRBJ1-6; abundance: few; CDR3aa: CASSSNGQGRSYNSPLHF; CDR3nt: TGTGCCAGCAGTTCCAACGGACAGGGACGCTCCTATAATTCACCCCTCCACTTT
v_gene: TRBV30; d_gene: TRBD1; j_gene: TRBJ1-6; abundance: few; CDR3aa: CAWTRDRGDSPLHF; CDR3nt: TGTGCCTGGACCCGAGACAGGGGGGATTCACCCCTCCACTTT
v_gene: TRBV7-2; d_gene: -; j_gene: TRBJ1-1; abundance: -; CDR3aa: CASTPFLRNTEAFF; CDR3nt: TGTGCCAGCACCCCCTTTTTGAGGAACACTGAAGCTTTCTTT
v_gene: TRBV9; d_gene: TRBD2; j_gene: TRBJ2-3; abundance: -; CDR3aa: CASSVRAGGDSTDTQYF; CDR3nt: TGTGCCAGCAGCGTAAGAGCGGGGGGGGATAGCACAGATACGCAGTATTTT
v_gene: TRBV30; d_gene: -; j_gene: TRBJ1-2; abundance: -; CDR3aa: CAWSESPGSRGYTF; CDR3nt: TGTGCCTGGAGTGAGTCCCCGGGTAGTCGTGGCTACACCTTC
v_gene: TRBV28; d_gene: -; j_gene: TRBJ2-2; abundance: -; CDR3aa: CASSFGVTGELFF; CDR3nt: TGTGCCAGCAGTTTCGGGGTCACCGGGGAGCTGTTTTTT
v_gene: TRBV6-6; d_gene: -; j_gene: TRBJ2-7; abundance: many; CDR3aa: CASSPGPRGREQYF; CDR3nt: TGTGCCAGCAGTCCGGGCCCACGGGGGAGGGAGCAGTACTTC
v_gene: TRBV7-2; d_gene: TRBD2; j_gene: TRBJ2-7; abundance: -; CDR3aa: CASSLSATSGGEYEQYF; CDR3nt: TGTGCCAGCAGCTTATCAGCGACTAGCGGGGGGGAATACGAGCAGTACTTC
v_gene: TRBV6-6; d_gene: TRBD1; j_gene: TRBJ1-4; abundance: -; CDR3aa: CASRDRGGNEKLFF; CDR3nt: TGTGCCAGCAGGGACAGGGGAGGTAATGAAAAACTGTTTTTT
v_gene: TRBV28; d_gene: -; j_gene: TRBJ1-4; abundance: -; CDR3aa: CASSFRGRANEKLFF; CDR3nt: TGTGCCAGCAGCTTCCGCGGGAGAGCTAATGAAAAACTGTTTTTT
v_gene: TRBV24-1; d_gene: TRBD2; j_gene: TRBJ2-1; abundance: -; CDR3aa: CATSGTSGGLYNEQFF; CDR3nt: TGTGCCACCAGCGGGACTAGCGGGGGCCTTTACAATGAGCAGTTCTTC
v_gene: TRBV19; d_gene: TRBD2; j_gene: TRBJ2-1; abundance: -; CDR3aa: CASKEAGERRNEQFF; CDR3nt: TGTGCCAGTAAAGAAGCGGGGGAGAGGAGGAATGAGCAGTTCTTC
v_gene: TRBV2; d_gene: TRBD1; j_gene: TRBJ1-5; abundance: -; CDR3aa: CASSLGQLNQPQHF; CDR3nt: TGTGCCAGCAGTTTGGGACAGCTCAATCAGCCCCAGCATTTT
v_gene: TRBV6-5; d_gene: TRBD1; j_gene: TRBJ2-7; abundance: -; CDR3aa: CASSYTGQGPEQYF; CDR3nt: TGTGCCAGCAGTTACACGGGACAGGGGCCCGAGCAGTACTTC
v_gene: TRBV12-5; d_gene: TRBD2; j_gene: TRBJ2-1; abundance: -; CDR3aa: CASGLSASGVSRNEQFF; CDR3nt: TGTGCTAGTGGTTTGTCCGCTAGCGGGGTCTCCCGCAATGAGCAGTTCTTC
v_gene: TRBV30; d_gene: -; j_gene: TRBJ1-4; abundance: -; CDR3aa: CAWSVRNEKLFF; CDR3nt: TGTGCCTGGAGTGTACGGAATGAAAAACTGTTTTTT